This entry concerns a single TCR beta chain. The antigen remains unidentified. This record comes from a study of identical twins. General observations from the study: Cross-sectional statistical analysis was relied on for the conclusions, without the same donors being followed. Within cord blood, abundant beta clonotypes carried fewer insertions, but memory repertoires showed no such trend.

The CDR3 contains 16 residues. The ends were cut back, 0 bases at V and 0 bases at J, with 11 bases in the middle. Germline-derived CDR1 and CDR2 are MGHRA and YSYEKL. All donors were healthy Caucasians. Template switching (which added a universal primer site) was used, and cDNA carried unique molecular identifiers. Using its own MiXCR run on the 5' RACE reads, TCRdb lists one record per CDR3 protein. In the table there are 750,000 to 950,000 distinct CDR3 sequences, about 12% of which are singletons. This sample also appeared in a second study, on yellow fever vaccine responses in identical twins.

The material sequenced was PBMCs. This clonotype originated in a woman younger than 30 in good health. This sequence joins TRBV4-1 and TRBJ1-2; D gene ambiguous. The CDR3 DNA sequence: TGCGCCAGCAGCCAAGAATCAAGAACAGCTAACTATGGCTACACCTTC. Amino acid sequence: CASSQESRTANYGYTF.